Shown below are 2 T cell receptor beta chains from a single sample sequenced in a study of technical replicates of blood from a few donors. Method: immunoSEQ multiplex PCR; TCRdb's copy keeps in-frame clones and lacks some. Here the sample spans several thousand clones, approximately 95% being singletons. Sequencing used PBMCs. These receptors all come from a human donor in good health.

This clone was detected only once. The CDR3 region is CASSFSGQLFNQPQHF. The CDR3 coding sequence is TGTGCCAGCAGTTTTTCGGGACAGCTTTTTAATCAGCCCCAGCATTTT. The chain has TRBV6-5 and TRBJ1-5; TRBD1 agrees at 7 bases. The V gene's germline CDR1 is MNHEY and CDR2 SVGAGI. The trim removed 4 bases at V and 4 bases at J, leaving 10 bases unmatched. This CDR3 contains 16 residues.

This chain uses TRBV6-5 with TRBJ2-1; 12 positions match TRBD2. Trimming at V came to 5 bases and at J to 7 bases, leaving 6 bases not matched to a gene. The CDR3 is 15 residues long. The germline V gene has CDR1 MNHEY and CDR2 SVGAGI. CDR3 bases: TGTGCCAGCAGTCCCGCTAGCGGGAGGGGGAATGAGCAGTTCTTC. It encodes CASSPASGRGNEQFF.